These T cell receptor beta chains were read from a single sample in a study of shared clonotypes between healthy human individuals. The protocol was immunoSEQ multiplex PCR, while the TCRdb copy is restricted to in-frame clones and leaves out a portion. The repertoire holds fewer than 550,000 clones, with nearly 80% as singletons. Sequencing used PBMCs. The receptors derive from a middle-aged woman in good health. Some clones in this sample may be carry-over from other donors' samples. The conserved cysteine and the conserved F or W are not part of the CDR3 here. Each record gives: D gene, J gene, V gene, CDR3 length, CDR3 protein. The D gene is left open where the match is weak.

. | TRBJ2-1 | TRBV28 | 9 | ASWDSVEQF
. | TRBJ2-1 | TRBV14 | 13 | ASSQVSAGRNEQF
. | TRBJ1-2 | TRBV4-3 | 12 | ASSQAGPSYGYT
TRBD1 | TRBJ2-2 | TRBV9 | 15 | ASSARRDSLSTGELF
. | TRBJ1-3 | TRBV7-2 | 10 | ASSLEGNTIY
. | TRBJ2-1 | TRBV15 | 12 | ATSRDRAAPEQF
TRBD2 | TRBJ2-3 | TRBV11-2 | 12 | ASSLGGGMDTQY
. | TRBJ1-4 | TRBV19 | 11 | ASSIQFDEKLF
TRBD1 | TRBJ1-5 | TRBV7-8 | 13 | ASSSETGSGQPQH
. | TRBJ1-5 | TRBV2 | 16 | ASSRESRVVYSNQPQH
TRBD1 | TRBJ2-1 | TRBV27 | 15 | ASSLSLFRDRANEQF
. | TRBJ1-4 | TRBV5-6 | 11 | ASSLGTLEKLF
TRBD1 | TRBJ1-1 | TRBV19 | 14 | ASSILRTGENTEAF
. | TRBJ2-5 | TRBV5-1 | 11 | ASSLAAQETQY
TRBD2 | TRBJ2-1 | TRBV6-5 | 13 | ASSRTSGTKLEQF
TRBD2 | TRBJ2-5 | TRBV7-6 | 15 | ASSLRFRGRVLETQY
TRBD2 | TRBJ2-1 | TRBV9 | 13 | ASSPLAGVYNEQF
. | TRBJ2-1 | TRBV4-2 | 11 | ASSHQRNNEQF
TRBD2 | TRBJ2-5 | TRBV11-3 | 13 | ASSQGGLALETQY
. | TRBJ1-2 | TRBV28 | 11 | ASRYTANYGYT
. | TRBJ2-2 | TRBV28 | 12 | ASSLSDFTGELF
. | TRBJ2-6 | TRBV25-1 | 13 | ASSPGSSGANVLT
TRBD1 | TRBJ2-3 | TRBV18 | 14 | ASSPGTGFGADTQY